The present T cell receptor beta chain was sequenced within a study of shared clonotypes between healthy human individuals. Naive CD8 cells, CD45RO-negative and positively selected for CCR7, excluded terminally differentiated effector memory CD45RA+ cells. Trimming pared 8 bases from V and 2 bases from J, leaving 18 bases between. The CDR3 runs 15 residues. CDR1 is MDHEN and CDR2 is SYDVKM in the germline V gene. The table came from immunoSEQ multiplex PCR; TCRdb's copy has only in-frame clones and leaves some out. Of more than 2 million clones in the sample, about 95% were seen once. The TCR comes from a man between 18 and 35 years old in good health. V is TRBV28 and J is TRBJ1-1; maybe TRBD1 (6 bases). Sequenced material: naive CD8+ T cells sorted from blood. The chain's CDR3 is CASLPSGTRNTEAFF. CDR3 DNA: TGTGCCAGCCTTCCCTCCGGGACAAGAAACACTGAAGCTTTCTTT.